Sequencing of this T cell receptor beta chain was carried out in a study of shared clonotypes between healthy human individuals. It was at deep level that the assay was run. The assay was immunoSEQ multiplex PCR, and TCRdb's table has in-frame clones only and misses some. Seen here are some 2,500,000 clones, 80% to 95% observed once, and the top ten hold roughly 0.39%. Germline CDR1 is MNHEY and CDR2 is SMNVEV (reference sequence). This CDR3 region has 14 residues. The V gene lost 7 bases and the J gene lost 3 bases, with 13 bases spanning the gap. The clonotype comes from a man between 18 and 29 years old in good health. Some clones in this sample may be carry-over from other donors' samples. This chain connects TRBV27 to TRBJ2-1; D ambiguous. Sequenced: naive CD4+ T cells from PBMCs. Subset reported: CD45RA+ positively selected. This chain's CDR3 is CASTGKQNYNEQFF. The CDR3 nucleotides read TGTGCCAGCACTGGGAAGCAGAACTACAATGAGCAGTTCTTC.